This T cell receptor beta chain derives from a study of cytomegalovirus exposure and HLA in healthy donors. V was clipped by 5 bases and J by 8 bases, with 13 bases between them. From germline, CDR1 is MNHEY and CDR2 SMNVEV (reference sequence). The CDR3 spans 14 residues. The PCR made use of 60 Vbeta and 13 Jbeta primers. TCRdb keeps only in-frame clones here, not all; method: immunoSEQ multiplex PCR. This specimen shows around 70,000 clones; the ten leading clones hold less than 2%. At collection, donors were nominally healthy, but unrecorded immune exposures were probable. As to this clone: Its specificity is unknown.

Study-level points and caveats: Most TCRs appeared rarely, but some public TCRs recurred in many donors. Association of 16,951 TCR beta sequences with HLA alleles was found at 0.05 false discovery rate in a later analysis.

This clonotype was sampled from a young woman in good health and CMV-seronegative. The gene calls are TRBV27 and TRBJ1-6; D might be TRBD1 (5 bases). Sequencing was carried out using PBMCs. The CDR3 here is CASSLPGLYSPLHF. DNA of the CDR3: TGTGCCAGCAGTCTCCCGGGACTGTATTCACCCCTCCACTTT.